The subject of this entry is one T cell receptor (beta chain). Antigen unknown. At one end the junction does not follow the germline gene, possibly because of a read error. Germline V CDR1 and CDR2: SGHVS, FNYEAQ. The CDR3 loop spans 14 amino acids. The sample originates from a study of T cell repertoires in cytomegalovirus infection. On the study more broadly: Recently identified HLA-C-restricted CMV epitopes were used, and well-studied HLA-B-restricted CMV epitopes were used as well. Public signatures in TCR beta pointed to CMV infection and matching HLA type.

TCRdb re-analysed the reads in MiXCR, keeping a single row per CDR3 protein. The sample lists roughly 990,000 distinct CDR3 sequences; approximately 30% were seen once. The study's findings and limits: Frequencies of public TCR beta families were cumulated, and this identified carriers of CMV plus the relevant HLA. Ex vivo, HLA-C-restricted CMV-specific TCR beta clonotypes prevailed over the rest of the response.

The TCR was taken from a human donor in good health (CMV status not recorded). Some clones in this sample may be carry-over from other donors' samples. The genes are TRBV7-6 and TRBJ2-3; D ambiguous. This specimen was cultured CD8+ T cells from PBMCs, taken from culture after CMV antigen stimulation. The DNA for the CDR3 is TGTGTCAGCACCCCGAACGAGCCGTACGATACGCAGTATTTT. It yields the protein CVSTPNEPYDTQYF.